What follows are 10 T cell receptor beta chains derived from one specimen sequenced in a study of blood T cells in healthy people across ages. A second 7 to 11 cycle PCR used barcoded and J-beta primers. TCRdb analysed the 5' RACE reads with MiXCR anew, one entry per CDR3 protein. In the table there are about 1,800,000 distinct CDR3 sequences, roughly 27% of which are singletons. The sequenced sample consisted of blood. The receptor source for this set is a woman in her twenties or thirties in good health.

This clonotype was seen at least ten times. This rearrangement joins TRBV12-3 or TRBV12-4 to TRBJ2-7; the D is unclear. The CDR3 loop spans 14 amino acids. The germline V and J ends were trimmed by 5 bases and 4 bases, with 15 bases remaining between them. For the CDR3, the DNA is TGTGCCAGCAGTCCCTCCAGGCAATCATACGAGCAGTACTTC. This sequence encodes CASSPSRQSYEQYF.

This clonotype has a single count. This may come from a read error, since a much larger clone is one base off. The conserved final phenylalanine or tryptophan is absent from the CDR3, which likely points to a read error. The chain couples TRBV20-1 to TRBJ2-3; TRBD1 is a possible D gene (6 bases). Trimming stripped 0 bases from V and 4 bases from J, with 14 bases between. This CDR3 is 15 amino acids long. Germline CDR1 reads DFQATT; CDR2 reads SNEGSKA (reference sequence). Here the CDR3 DNA reads TGCAGTGCTAGAGAAGGAGGTGGGGGCGCAGATACGCAGTATCTT. Its translation is CSAREGGGGADTQYL.

The V and J genes are TRBV7-6 and TRBJ2-5; D is unclear. CDR1 is SGHVS, CDR2 FNYEAQ, per germline. The CDR3 runs 15 residues. V gave up 0 bases and J gave up 5 bases, with 13 bases separating them. The CDR3 loop is CASSLANLVVETQYF. Here the CDR3 DNA reads TGTGCCAGCAGCTTAGCGAACTTAGTGGTGGAGACCCAGTACTTC.

The V gene is TRBV12-3 or TRBV12-4, the J gene TRBJ2-1; TRBD1 agrees at 7 bases. Trimming took 10 bases from V and 5 from J; bases not matched to a gene: 14. CDR3 length: 15 residues. DNA for the CDR3: TGTGCCATCGCAGACAGGGCCAACCCGAACAATGAGCAGTTCTTC. Translated: CAIADRANPNNEQFF.

This clonotype occurred once. This may be a read error: a much more frequent sequence differs by one nucleotide. This chain connects TRBV18 to TRBJ2-7, with D possibly matching TRBD2 (6 bases). This CDR3 has 15 amino acids. CDR1 and CDR2 from the germline V gene are KGHSH and LQKENI. The CDR3 region has the DNA TGTGTCAGCTCACCACTGAGTGCGGGATCCTACGAGCAGTACTTC. Translated: CVSSPLSAGSYEQYF.

In this sample, this clonotype turned up many times. One end of the junction is discordant with germline, which a read error may explain. The J gene is TRBJ2-7, the V gene TRBV29-1, with D tentatively TRBD2 (6 bases). The germline gives CDR1 SQVTM, CDR2 ANQGSEA. The CDR3 loop spans 15 amino acids. The CDR3 protein is CSVEDGRRGEYEQYF. The CDR3 DNA sequence: TGCAGCGTTGAAGATGGGAGGAGAGGGGAGTACGAACAGTACTTC.

This clonotype was seen repeatedly, ten times or more. This chain links TRBV7-2 with TRBJ2-1; D ambiguous. The CDR3 consists of 13 residues. V was shortened by 0 bases and J by 7 bases, with 7 bases between the two germline ends. In germline, CDR1 is SGHTA, CDR2 FQGNSA. DNA of the CDR3: TGTGCCAGCAGCTTAGCACTTGGTAATGAGCAGTTCTTC. Translating it yields CASSLALGNEQFF. The whole variable domain, filled in from reference TRBV7-2 and TRBJ2-1, reads GAGVSQSPSNKVTEKGKDVELRCDPISGHTALYWYRQSLGQGLEFLIYFQGNSAPDKSGLPSDRFSAERTGGSVSTLTIQRTQQEDSAVYLCASSLALGNEQFFGPGTRLTVL.

J is TRBJ2-3 and V is TRBV6-5; TRBD2 agrees at 7 bases. Germline V lookup: CDR1 MNHEY, CDR2 SVGAGI. The CDR3 spans 16 residues. J gave up 3 bases and V 2 bases, and 8 bases lay outside the gene matches. The CDR3 DNA reads as TGTGCCAGCAGTTACAAGAGGGGCGGGAGAACAGATACGCAGTATTTT. Protein product: CASSYKRGGRTDTQYF.

This clonotype appeared a few times. The V gene is TRBV2, the J gene TRBJ1-6; 9 bases match TRBD1. The germline CDR1 and CDR2 sequences are SNHLY and FYNNEI. CDR3 length equals 15 residues. The V and J ends lost 7 bases and 11 bases, in that order; junction bases with no gene match: 12. Here the CDR3 DNA reads TGTGCCAGCAAACCCACAGGGGGCAATTCTGCACCCCTCCACTTT. As protein: CASKPTGGNSAPLHF.

This clonotype was observed at least ten times. The rearrangement links TRBV29-1 to TRBJ2-5; no clear D gene. The germline CDR1 and CDR2 sequences are SQVTM and ANQGSEA. V gave up 3 bases and J gave up 2 bases, with 10 bases separating them. There are 13 residues in the CDR3. CDR3 DNA sequence: TGCAGCGTTGAGGGCGCCACTCAAGAGACCCAGTACTTC. Its translation: CSVEGATQETQYF.